This is a list of T cell receptor beta chains from one sample in a study of blood T cell repertoires in COVID-19. Profiled with immunoSEQ multiplex PCR; TCRdb holds only in-frame clones, not every one. The profile shows a few hundred thousand clones, roughly 84% of them singletons. Sequencing was performed on peripheral blood. These receptors were obtained from a woman at least 80 years old with acute or convalescent COVID-19. Each CDR3 is given with its conserved first and last residue. A D gene is named only where the DNA matches it firmly. Clone size is given for some rows only: seen once, a few or many times, or a class if the clone is expanded.

CDR3 length	V gene	clone size	J gene	D gene	CDR3 DNA	CDR3 protein
17	TRBV15	.	TRBJ2-4	TRBD2	TGTGCCACCAGCAGAGGGGGCGGGGGGGCTGATCCAAACATTCAGTACTTC	CATSRGGGGADPNIQYF
17	TRBV9	.	TRBJ2-3	TRBD2	TGTGCCAGCAGCGTAGGATCGGGAGGGTCTAGCACAGATACGCAGTATTTT	CASSVGSGGSSTDTQYF
17	TRBV6-2/TRBV6-3	once	TRBJ1-5	TRBD1	TGTGCCAGCAGTCGGATCACAGGGGTATTAAGCAATCAGCCCCAGCATTTT	CASSRITGVLSNQPQHF
16	TRBV27	.	TRBJ1-3	.	TGTGCCAGCAGTTACCCCTCCGGGAGGGACGGAAACACCATATATTTT	CASSYPSGRDGNTIYF
17	TRBV4-2	.	TRBJ1-2	TRBD1	TGTGCCAGCAGCCAAGACGGGGACAGGGGATCGAACTATGGCTACACCTTC	CASSQDGDRGSNYGYTF
14	TRBV5-1	.	TRBJ2-7	.	TGCGCCAGCAGCTTAATGGGCCCCGGGGGAGAGCAGTACTTC	CASSLMGPGGEQYF
13	TRBV6-5	few	TRBJ1-1	TRBD1	TGTGCCAGCAGATGGGGACAGGGTAATGAAGCTTTCTTT	CASRWGQGNEAFF
14	TRBV12-5	many	TRBJ1-5	.	TGTGCTAGTGGCGGCAGCGGTTTCAATCAGCCCCAGCATTTT	CASGGSGFNQPQHF
16	TRBV18	.	TRBJ1-2	TRBD1	TGTGCCAGCTCACCCCTACCGAGACAGGGGGACTATGGCTACACCTTC	CASSPLPRQGDYGYTF
13	TRBV15	.	TRBJ2-7	TRBD1	TGTGCCACCAGCGACCAGGGGGCTTGGGAGCAGTACTTC	CATSDQGAWEQYF
15	TRBV24-1	.	TRBJ2-7	.	TGTGCCACCAGTGATTTGGCAGGGGTCTCCTACGAGCAGTACTTC	CATSDLAGVSYEQYF
15	TRBV3-1/TRBV3-2	.	TRBJ1-5	TRBD1	TGTGCCAGCAGCACCACCGGGACAGGGATTCAGCCCCAGCATTTT	CASSTTGTGIQPQHF
11	TRBV29-1	.	TRBJ1-1	TRBD1	TGCAGCGTCACAGGGGGAACTGAAGCTTTCTTT	CSVTGGTEAFF
12	TRBV24-1	few	TRBJ1-5	TRBD1	TGTGCCACCGCTACCGACAGGGGCCCCCAGCATTTT	CATATDRGPQHF
15	TRBV11-3	few	TRBJ2-3	TRBD1	TGTGCCAGCAGCGATTGGGACAGGGACACAGATACGCAGTATTTT	CASSDWDRDTDTQYF
16	TRBV19	.	TRBJ2-3	TRBD2	TGTGCCAGCCGGAGCGGGGGGAGCAAAAGCACAGATACGCAGTATTTT	CASRSGGSKSTDTQYF
12	TRBV19	.	TRBJ1-1	.	TGTGCCAGTACTCACAGGGACACTGAAGCTTTCTTT	CASTHRDTEAFF
14	TRBV7-3	.	TRBJ2-1	TRBD2	TGTGCCAGCAGCTTTTCGCCTAGCGGGGGTGAGCAGTTCTTC	CASSFSPSGGEQFF
16	TRBV30	.	TRBJ2-1	.	TGTGCCTGGAGTTCAAAGGGGCTGAGCTCCTACAATGAGCAGTTCTTC	CAWSSKGLSSYNEQFF
15	TRBV4-1	.	TRBJ1-3	.	TGCGCCAGCAGCCCTGCCCAAATAGGTCGGGACACCATATATTTT	CASSPAQIGRDTIYF
12	TRBV6-5	.	TRBJ1-1	.	TGTGCCAGCAGCGGCCGGGCAGGGCCAGCTTTCTTT	CASSGRAGPAFF
15	TRBV6-5	.	TRBJ1-2	TRBD1	TGTGCCAGCAGTTACAGGGGACAGGGGTCCTATGGCTACACCTTC	CASSYRGQGSYGYTF
15	TRBV10-3	.	TRBJ1-2	TRBD1	TGTGCCATCAGCCAGGGGGGCCAAGCTAACTATGGCTACACCTTC	CAISQGGQANYGYTF
15	TRBV7-2	.	TRBJ2-5	.	TGTGCCAGCAGCTCACCTCCGACAGGACAAGAGACCCAGTACTTC	CASSSPPTGQETQYF
15	TRBV11-2	.	TRBJ1-6	.	TGTGCCAGCAGCGCACTACAGGGAATCAACTCACCCCTCCACTTT	CASSALQGINSPLHF
13	TRBV29-1	few	TRBJ2-3	.	TGCAGCGTTGGGCCCGGGAGCACAGATACGCAGTATTTT	CSVGPGSTDTQYF
16	TRBV5-1	.	TRBJ2-3	TRBD2	TGCGCCAGCTTCCCCGTAGCGGGGGGTAGCACAGATACGCAGTATTTT	CASFPVAGGSTDTQYF
16	TRBV6-6	once	TRBJ1-2	.	TGTGCCAGCAGTCTTACTGCACCGGGACAAACTTATGGCTACACCTTC	CASSLTAPGQTYGYTF
13	TRBV5-4	once	TRBJ1-4	.	TGTGCCAGCAGCATTGGCCAGAATGAAAAACTGTTTTTT	CASSIGQNEKLFF
15	TRBV10-3	.	TRBJ2-2	TRBD1	TGTGCCATCAGTGCAGGGGGCGTCGACACCGGGGAGCTGTTTTTT	CAISAGGVDTGELFF
15	TRBV5-4	few	TRBJ2-5	TRBD2	TGTGCCAGCAGCGGACTAGCGGGGGGACAAGAGACCCAGTACTTC	CASSGLAGGQETQYF
16	TRBV10-3	.	TRBJ1-3	.	TGTGCCATCAGTGAGTCCGGGGGTTCAAGTGGAAACACCATATATTTT	CAISESGGSSGNTIYF
14	TRBV9	.	TRBJ1-2	.	TGTGCCAGCAGCGCCACAGGGTTCTTGGGCGGCTACACCTTC	CASSATGFLGGYTF
19	TRBV3-1/TRBV3-2	.	TRBJ1-2	TRBD1	TGTGCCAGCAGCCACACGAGGGGGGCTGCAGGGGGCGACAACTATGGCTACACCTTC	CASSHTRGAAGGDNYGYTF
14	TRBV7-8	.	TRBJ1-2	.	TGTGCCAGCAGGGGAACCGGGACTGATTATGGCTACACCTTC	CASRGTGTDYGYTF
16	TRBV2	.	TRBJ2-3	TRBD1	TGTGCCAGCAGTCTGGGTTGGCAGGGGGCTTCAGATACGCAGTATTTT	CASSLGWQGASDTQYF
14	TRBV3-1/TRBV3-2	.	TRBJ1-6	.	TGTGCCAGCAGCCAATGGCAGGGCGGTTCACCCCTCCACTTT	CASSQWQGGSPLHF
14	TRBV7-3	.	TRBJ2-5	TRBD2	TGTGCCAGCAGCCTAGCGGGGGGCGTGGAGACCCAGTACTTC	CASSLAGGVETQYF
16	TRBV11-2	.	TRBJ2-5	TRBD1	TGTGCCAGCAGCTTAGGTCGGACAGGGGGCGGGGAGACCCAGTACTTC	CASSLGRTGGGETQYF
18	TRBV7-6	.	TRBJ1-1	TRBD1	TGTGCCAGCAGCTTACGGTCCGGGACAGGGGCTTTCAACCCTGAAGCTTTCTTT	CASSLRSGTGAFNPEAFF
14	TRBV5-6	.	TRBJ1-1	.	TGTGCCAGCAGTTCTCAGCGGTTGAACACTGAAGCTTTCTTT	CASSSQRLNTEAFF
14	TRBV7-9	.	TRBJ2-7	TRBD2	TGTGCCAGCACCGACTCCGGGACTAGAGGCGAGCAGTACTTC	CASTDSGTRGEQYF
12	TRBV3-1/TRBV3-2	.	TRBJ1-1	.	TGTGCCAGCAGCCAAGCCGGGACTGAAGCTTTCTTT	CASSQAGTEAFF